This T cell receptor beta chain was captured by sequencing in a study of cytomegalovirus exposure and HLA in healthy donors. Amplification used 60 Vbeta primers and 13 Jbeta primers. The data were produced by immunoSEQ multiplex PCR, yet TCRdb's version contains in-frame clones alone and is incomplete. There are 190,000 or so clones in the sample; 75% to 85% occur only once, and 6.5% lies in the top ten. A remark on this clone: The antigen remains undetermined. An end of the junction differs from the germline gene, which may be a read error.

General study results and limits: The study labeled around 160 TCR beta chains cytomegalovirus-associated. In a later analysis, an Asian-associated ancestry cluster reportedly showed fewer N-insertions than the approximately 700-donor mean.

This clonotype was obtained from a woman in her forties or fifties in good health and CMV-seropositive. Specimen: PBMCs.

CDR3 in DNA: TGTTCCAGCAGCTGGGGGACTAGCGGGAATGGCGGGGAGCTGTTTTTT. Translated: CSSSWGTSGNGGELFF. V and J are TRBV7-9 and TRBJ2-2; the match to TRBD2 covers 13 bases. CDR3 length equals 16 residues. Germline CDR1 and CDR2: SEHNR and FQNEAQ (reference sequence).